One and the same sample provided the 32 T cell receptor beta chains below, sequenced in a study of T cell repertoires in cytomegalovirus infection. The antigens for these receptors are not known. Each CDR3 protein is one row after TCRdb ran MiXCR on the reads. The sample includes 640,000 or so distinct CDR3 sequences, around 31% seen only once; the top ten take 15% to 20%. The specimen comprised cultured PBMCs, sampled from culture after CMV antigen stimulation. Receptor source: a human donor in good health (CMV status not recorded). Some clones in this sample may be carry-over from other donors' samples.

The J gene is TRBJ1-6, the V gene TRBV20-1; 8 positions agree with TRBD1. This CDR3 contains 16 residues. V shed 0 bases, J shed 7 bases, and the junction held 8 bases outside the gene matches. Per the germline V gene, CDR1 is DFQATT and CDR2 is SNEGSKA (reference sequence). In DNA, the CDR3 is TGCAGTGCTAGAGATCGGACAGGGCCCCCAAATTCACCCCTCCACTTT. It is translated as CSARDRTGPPNSPLHF.

The V gene is TRBV7-9, the J gene TRBJ1-4; the match to TRBD1 covers 7 bases. The V and J ends lost 3 bases and 4 bases, in that order; junction bases with no gene match: 11. The germline gives CDR1 SEHNR, CDR2 FQNEAQ (reference sequence). The CDR3 is made up of 17 amino acids. The CDR3 DNA is TGTGCCAGCAGCTTGAGAAGAGCCACAGGGGATAATGAAAAACTGTTTTTT. Its protein is CASSLRRATGDNEKLFF.

This chain joins TRBV12-3 or TRBV12-4 and TRBJ2-1; maybe TRBD1 (5 bases). This CDR3 region has 15 residues. V gave up 2 bases and J gave up 4 bases, with 12 bases separating them. The CDR3 bases are TGTGCCAGCAGTTTAAAGGGGATAGGTTACAATGAGCAGTTCTTC. Its translation: CASSLKGIGYNEQFF.

V gene TRBV7-2 combines with J gene TRBJ2-5; D is undetermined. Germline V gives CDR1 SGHTA, CDR2 FQGNSA. Trimming pared 3 bases from V and 3 bases from J, leaving 8 bases between. CDR3 length: 13 amino acids. CDR3 DNA: TGTGCCAGCAGCTTTCAGCGCGAAGAGACCCAGTACTTC. This translates into CASSFQREETQYF.

This rearrangement joins TRBV7-9 to TRBJ2-7; 9 bases fit TRBD1. The germline CDR1 and CDR2 sequences are SEHNR and FQNEAQ (reference sequence). V trimming: 7 bases; J trimming: 3 bases; junction bases outside the gene matches: 13. The CDR3 consists of 16 residues. This CDR3 reads CASTPPEGDRVYEQYF. The DNA for the CDR3 is TGTGCCAGCACCCCTCCCGAGGGGGACAGGGTCTACGAGCAGTACTTC.

V gene TRBV19 combines with J gene TRBJ2-2; no firm D call. The CDR3 loop spans 15 amino acids. V gave up 9 bases and J gave up 5 bases, with 19 bases separating them. Germline V gives CDR1 LNHDA, CDR2 SQIVND (reference sequence). CDR3 region: CASRSSPEGTGELFF. In DNA form, the CDR3 reads TGTGCCAGCAGATCGTCGCCAGAAGGAACCGGGGAGCTGTTTTTT. Looking up the rest from reference TRBV19 and TRBJ2-2 gives the full variable domain: DGGITQSPKYLFRKEGQNVTLSCEQNLNHDAMYWYRQDPGQGLRLIYYSQIVNDFQKGDIAEGYSVSREKKESFPLTVTSAQKNPTAFYLCASRSSPEGTGELFFGEGSRLTVL.

The chain has TRBV2 and TRBJ1-3; D remains unclear. V was pared by 11 bases and J by 6 bases, with 23 bases between. The CDR3 runs to 15 residues. CDR1 and CDR2 (germline): SNHLY, FYNNEI. CDR3 residues: CAQQGLSLRLNTIYF. DNA of the CDR3: TGTGCCCAGCAAGGACTTTCCCTTCGACTAAACACCATATATTTT.

The V and J genes are TRBV7-6 and TRBJ2-3; TRBD1 matches at 8 bases. The CDR3 is 15 amino acids. The germline V gene encodes CDR1 SGHVS and CDR2 FNYEAQ. Trimming removed 5 bases from V and 1 base from J; junction bases left unmatched: 5. DNA for the CDR3: TGTGCCAGCAGCGGCGGACAGGGAGGCACAGATACGCAGTATTTT. Amino acid sequence: CASSGGQGGTDTQYF.

In its sample, this clonotype was seen a few times. The chain employs TRBV20-1 and TRBJ2-7, with 7 bases that match TRBD1. The CDR3 runs 13 residues. Looked up from germline, CDR1 is DFQATT and CDR2 is SNEGSKA (reference sequence). Unmatched junction bases numbered 6, after V lost 5 bases and J lost 2 bases. Here the CDR3 DNA reads TGCAGTGCTCGGGACAGCTCCACCTACGAGCAGTACTTC. Translating gives CSARDSSTYEQYF.

The chain employs TRBV18 and TRBJ2-7; 7 nucleotides agree with TRBD2. The CDR3 consists of 17 residues. The trim removed 3 bases at V and 2 bases at J, leaving 13 bases unmatched. Germline CDR1 KGHSH, CDR2 LQKENI. DNA for the CDR3: TGTGCCAGCTCACCCAGTAGTCCTGGGACTATCCCCTACGAGCAGTACTTC. Protein product: CASSPSSPGTIPYEQYF.

For this clonotype: Mismatch with germline at one junction end may stem from a read error. V is TRBV6-5 and J is TRBJ2-5; tentatively, D is TRBD1 (6 bases). CDR1 is MNHEY, CDR2 SVGAGI, per germline. The CDR3 is 12 amino acids. In DNA form, the CDR3 reads TGTGCCAGCAGCCCTCGGACAGAGGCCCAGTACTTC. Translation: CASSPRTEAQYF.

The rearrangement uses TRBV7-9 and TRBJ2-3; 11 bases match TRBD1. Germline V gene data show CDR1 as SEHNR and CDR2 as FQNEAQ (reference sequence). J was trimmed by 4 bases and V by 3 bases; bases with no gene match: 9. The CDR3 is 17 amino acids. CDR3 in amino acids: CASSFTRDRGISDTQYF. The CDR3 bases are TGTGCCAGCAGCTTCACCCGGGACAGGGGGATTTCAGATACGCAGTATTTT.

This clonotype was seen ten or more times. This chain links TRBV7-2 with TRBJ2-4; D is unclear. The germline gives CDR1 SGHTA, CDR2 FQGNSA. Trimming pared 5 bases from V and 0 bases from J, leaving 5 bases between. The CDR3 totals 13 residues. The CDR3, as DNA: TGTGCCAGCAGCGACGGAGCCAAAAACATTCAGTACTTC. It codes for CASSDGAKNIQYF.

This chain joins TRBV6-6 and TRBJ1-1, with TRBD1 matching over 7 bases. The CDR3 runs 15 residues. V was pared by 2 bases and J by 2 bases, with 5 bases of the junction left unmatched. Germline-derived CDR1 and CDR2 are MNHNY and SVGAGI (reference sequence). In DNA, the CDR3 is TGTGCCAGCAGTTACGCTGGGACAGCCAACACTGAAGCTTTCTTT. This gives the protein CASSYAGTANTEAFF.

Many counts were recorded for this clonotype. The chain is built from TRBV7-2 and TRBJ2-7; 12 bases map to TRBD2. The CDR3 has 15 residues. Germline CDR1 reads SGHTA; CDR2 reads FQGNSA. V shed 3 bases and J 3 bases; nucleotides not matched to a gene: 3. The CDR3: CASSFTSGGYYEQYF. The CDR3 nucleotides read TGTGCCAGCAGCTTCACTAGCGGGGGGTACTACGAGCAGTACTTC.

This rearrangement joins TRBV20-1 to TRBJ2-3; D possibly corresponds to TRBD2 (5 bases). The V end lost 0 bases, the J end lost 4 bases, and 17 bases lay between the germline ends. Germline loops: CDR1 DFQATT, CDR2 SNEGSKA (reference sequence). The CDR3 contains 16 residues. In nucleotides, the CDR3 is TGCAGTGCTAGAGATCAGAGCGGTGAGCGGCCAGATACGCAGTATTTT. It specifies CSARDQSGERPDTQYF.

This clonotype was detected a few times. DNA for the CDR3: TGTGCCAGCAGCTTAAAAGGGGGGGACTCCTACGAGCAGTACTTC. This codes for CASSLKGGDSYEQYF. The V and J genes are TRBV7-9 and TRBJ2-7; possible D gene TRBD2, 7 bases. Per germline, CDR1 SEHNR and CDR2 FQNEAQ (reference sequence). Trimming left V 2 bases short and J 0 bases short, with 11 bases between. The CDR3 has 15 residues.

The chain is built from TRBV6-6 and TRBJ2-7, with 11 nucleotides matching TRBD2. V was pared by 2 bases and J by 2 bases, with 14 bases of the junction left unmatched. Germline-derived CDR1 and CDR2 are MNHNY and SVGAGI (reference sequence). This CDR3 contains 19 residues. CDR3: CASSYPRGLAGGPAYEQYF. CDR3 coding DNA: TGTGCCAGCAGTTACCCCAGGGGGCTAGCGGGAGGCCCCGCCTACGAGCAGTACTTC.

The chain employs TRBV6-2 or TRBV6-3 and TRBJ2-1; no clear D gene. The CDR3 has 12 amino acids. V lost 7 bases to trimming and J lost 6 bases, with 10 bases between them. Germline CDR1 MNHEY, CDR2 SVGEGT. The CDR3: CASKSRANEQFF. CDR3 DNA: TGTGCCAGCAAATCCCGGGCCAATGAGCAGTTCTTC.

This chain joins TRBV24-1 and TRBJ2-3; 8 bases match TRBD1. The CDR3 covers 17 residues. The junction had 9 bases not matched to a gene; V was cut back by 4 bases and J by 1 base. Germline V gene sequence: CDR1 KGHDR, CDR2 SFDVKD. DNA of the CDR3: TGTGCCACCAGTGACCCCCTCGGACAGGGAGGCACAGATACGCAGTATTTT. This encodes CATSDPLGQGGTDTQYF.

This clonotype showed up many times. V is TRBV7-2 and J is TRBJ2-5; TRBD2 aligns across 8 bases. This CDR3 region has 18 residues. The germline gives CDR1 SGHTA, CDR2 FQGNSA. After removal of 5 bases from V and 4 bases from J, the junction contained 18 bases not matched to a gene. The CDR3 region is CASSTRVGGGLALETQYF. The CDR3, as DNA: TGTGCCAGCAGCACCCGAGTCGGGGGGGGTCTAGCGTTAGAGACCCAGTACTTC.

CDR3 region: CASSPQSTGYYEQYF. The CDR3 bases are TGTGCCAGCTCACCACAGTCGACAGGCTACTACGAGCAGTACTTC. V gene TRBV18 combines with J gene TRBJ2-7; D possibly corresponds to TRBD1 (6 bases). Germline lookup yields CDR1 KGHSH and CDR2 LQKENI. The V end was cut by 1 base, the J end by 3 bases, with 13 bases between. The CDR3 covers 15 residues.

This clonotype came up a few times. This sequence joins TRBV12-3 or TRBV12-4 and TRBJ1-2, with 7 bases lining up with TRBD1. The CDR3 contains 13 residues. Trimming at V came to 5 bases and at J to 5 bases, leaving 5 bases not matched to a gene. CDR3 sequence reads: CASSRTGYYGYTF. Written as DNA, the CDR3 is TGTGCCAGCAGTCGGACAGGTTATTATGGCTACACCTTC.

This clonotype appeared a few times. V and J are TRBV7-2 and TRBJ1-5; D not certain. Looked up from germline, CDR1 is SGHTA and CDR2 is FQGNSA. V lost 2 bases and J 1 base, leaving 9 bases between the germline ends. The CDR3 consists of 15 residues. CDR3 loop: CASSLSEGSNQPQHF. CDR3 sequence (DNA): TGTGCCAGCAGCTTATCCGAGGGCAGCAATCAGCCCCAGCATTTT.

This rearrangement joins TRBV7-9 to TRBJ2-2; D is perhaps TRBD1 (6 bases). This CDR3 comprises 16 residues. The V end was cut by 5 bases, the J end by 7 bases, with 20 bases between. CDR1 and CDR2 (germline): SEHNR, FQNEAQ (reference sequence). For the CDR3, the DNA is TGTGCCAGCAGCATGCGACAGGTTAGGCTTGACGGGGAGCTGTTTTTT. Its translation: CASSMRQVRLDGELFF.

This chain links TRBV20-1 with TRBJ1-6, with D maybe TRBD1 (5 bases). This CDR3 has 13 amino acids. Germline values: CDR1 DFQATT, CDR2 SNEGSKA (reference sequence). The V and J ends lost 5 bases and 1 base respectively, with 6 bases between them. CDR3: CSARQSYNSPLHF. The CDR3 nucleotides read TGCAGTGCTCGACAGTCCTATAATTCACCCCTCCACTTT.

V usage is TRBV6-1 and J usage is TRBJ2-3, with a possible D match to TRBD2 (5 bases). This CDR3 region has 15 residues. The germline gives CDR1 MNHNS, CDR2 SASEGT. V dropped 3 bases and J dropped 0 bases, with 10 bases sitting between them. Here the CDR3 DNA reads TGTGCCAGCAGTGACGGAGGCTACAGCACAGATACGCAGTATTTT. Residues: CASSDGGYSTDTQYF.

This chain uses TRBV27 with TRBJ2-7, with D unresolved. Trimming cost V 3 bases and J 1 base, with 7 bases left between them. Germline V gene lookup returns CDR1 MNHEY and CDR2 SMNVEV (reference sequence). This CDR3 comprises 13 residues. Written as DNA, the CDR3 is TGTGCCAGCAGTTTTAAGGCATCCTACGAGCAGTACTTC. It codes for CASSFKASYEQYF.

The rearrangement links TRBV7-6 to TRBJ1-1; TRBD1 might be the D (6 bases). The germline V gene has CDR1 SGHVS and CDR2 FNYEAQ. The length of the CDR3 is 14 residues. Trimming stripped 3 bases from V and 8 bases from J, with 16 bases between. The CDR3 DNA follows: TGTGCCAGCAGCTTCTCGGGGGCCGGTCGAGAAGCTTTCTTT. Translating gives CASSFSGAGREAFF.

The chain joins TRBV7-6 to TRBJ1-2; possibly TRBD1 for D (5 bases). V lost 2 bases, J lost 8 bases, and 12 bases lay in between. The V gene's germline CDR1 is SGHVS and CDR2 FNYEAQ. This CDR3 region has 13 residues. The CDR3: CASSLSGERGYTF. CDR3 DNA: TGTGCCAGCAGCTTATCGGGGGAACGGGGCTACACCTTC.

The V and J genes are TRBV2 and TRBJ2-7; D is possibly TRBD1 (6 bases). The V and J ends lost 6 bases and 5 bases respectively, with 11 bases between them. Germline V CDR1 and CDR2: SNHLY, FYNNEI. The CDR3 extends over 12 amino acids. CDR3 bases: TGTGCCAGCAGCTATGCAGGGGACGAGCAGTACTTC. It yields the protein CASSYAGDEQYF.

This clonotype turned up a few times. The genes are TRBV5-1 and TRBJ1-2; the match to TRBD1 covers 10 bases. The ends lost 2 bases at V and 9 bases at J; junction bases unmatched: 7. Germline V gene sequence: CDR1 SGHRS, CDR2 YFSETQ. The length of the CDR3 is 14 residues. The CDR3 DNA follows: TGCGCCAGCAGCTTTAGCGGGACAGGGGACAGCTACACCTTC. Its translation: CASSFSGTGDSYTF.